The 9 T cell receptor beta chains presented below share a single source sample, sequenced in a study of tumor-infiltrating lymphocytes in localized non-small cell lung cancer. Libraries were prepared by immunoSEQ multiplex PCR; TCRdb keeps only in-frame clonotypes and omits some of them. The repertoire has some 7,800 clones, approximately 71% of them found once; the top ten carry roughly 5.6%. The sequencing sample was made of uninvolved lung tissue not adjacent to the tumor. The receptors come from a human donor with non-small cell lung cancer.

The chain uses TRBV19 and TRBJ2-7; possible D gene TRBD2, 6 bases. CDR1 LNHDA and CDR2 SQIVND come from the germline V gene (reference sequence). The CDR3 spans 14 residues. Trimming took off 3 bases at V and 5 bases at J, with 14 bases between the two ends. CDR3 sequence reads: CASSMGLEGNEQYF. The CDR3 DNA follows: TGTGCCAGTAGTATGGGACTGGAGGGGAACGAGCAGTACTTC.

This chain joins TRBV7-2 and TRBJ2-2; 8 bases line up with TRBD1. This CDR3 spans 16 amino acids. V shed 4 bases and J 7 bases; nucleotides not matched to a gene: 11. The germline V gene has CDR1 SGHTA and CDR2 FQGNSA. CDR3 protein: CASSSQGASVVGELFF. The CDR3 nucleotides are TGTGCCAGCAGCTCCCAGGGGGCGTCCGTGGTCGGGGAGCTGTTTTTT.

The rearrangement uses TRBV11-3 and TRBJ2-1; D might be TRBD1 (6 bases). The ends were cut back, 5 bases at V and 6 bases at J, with 17 bases in the middle. This CDR3 comprises 15 residues. Germline assignment: CDR1 SGHNT and CDR2 YENEEA. In DNA form, the CDR3 reads TGTGCCAGCAGCGCCGGGACAAGCCTTCGCAATGAGCAGTTCTTC. This encodes CASSAGTSLRNEQFF.

The chain combines TRBV5-1 with TRBJ1-5, with D perhaps TRBD1 (6 bases). Germline-derived CDR1 and CDR2 are SGHRS and YFSETQ. With 1 base removed from V and 4 bases from J, the gap between germline ends came to 12 bases. The CDR3 spans 15 residues. CDR3 protein: CASSLLPGENQPQHF. In DNA form, the CDR3 reads TGCGCCAGCAGCTTGCTCCCAGGGGAGAATCAGCCCCAGCATTTT.

Only a few counts were recorded for this clone. V and J are TRBV15 and TRBJ1-3; no clear D gene. This CDR3 spans 14 amino acids. The germline gives CDR1 LNHNV, CDR2 YYDKDF (reference sequence). Deletions cut 1 base from V and 4 bases from J, with 8 bases between. This chain's CDR3 is CATSRGESGNTIYF. The CDR3, as DNA: TGTGCCACCAGCAGAGGGGAGTCCGGAAACACCATATATTTT.

V gene TRBV6-4 combines with J gene TRBJ2-3; 7 bases match TRBD2. Germline loops: CDR1 MRHNA, CDR2 SNTAGT. The trim removed 8 bases at V and 2 bases at J, leaving 4 bases unmatched. The CDR3 is made up of 13 amino acids. CDR3 residues: CASSSGVTDTQYF. The CDR3 nucleotides are TGTGCCAGCTCTAGCGGTGTCACAGATACGCAGTATTTT.

This chain links TRBV6-1 with TRBJ1-4; D gene uncertain. This CDR3 region has 13 residues. V dropped 1 base and J dropped 8 bases, with 8 bases sitting between them. Looked up from germline, CDR1 is MNHNS and CDR2 is SASEGT. CDR3 sequence reads: CASSEEPGEKLFF. For the CDR3, the DNA is TGTGCCAGCAGTGAAGAGCCGGGAGAAAAACTGTTTTTT.

The chain combines TRBV19 with TRBJ2-1, with D unresolved. The CDR3 is made up of 12 amino acids. V lost 3 bases and J lost 6, with 6 bases in between. Germline CDR1 reads LNHDA; CDR2 reads SQIVND (reference sequence). CDR3 nucleotide sequence: TGTGCCAGTAGTATGTTCGGCAATGAGCAGTTCTTC. Its translation is CASSMFGNEQFF.

Of note for this clone: Germline is not matched at one junction end, which may reflect a read error. The chain has TRBV7-2 and TRBJ2-5; the D gene could be TRBD1 or TRBD2 (5 bases each). Germline CDR1 and CDR2: SGHTA and FQGNSA. This CDR3 spans 14 amino acids. CDR3 residues: CASSTRDAQKTQYF. The CDR3 region has the DNA TGTGCCAGCAGCACCAGGGACGCCCAAAAGACCCAGTACTTC.